This is a list of T cell receptor beta chains from one sample in a study of shared clonotypes between healthy human individuals. Profiling relied on immunoSEQ multiplex PCR, and the TCRdb table lists in-frame clones only, not all of them. This sample has 2.5 million or so clones, with around 90% found just once. The sequencing input was naive CD4+ T cells sorted from blood. Every receptor here comes from a young man in good health. The CDR3 runs from the conserved cysteine through the conserved F or W. Each record gives: J gene, clone size, D gene, V gene, CDR3 DNA, CDR3 protein. The D gene is left open where the match is weak. Clone size is stated in some rows and not others, as once, few, many or a class when expanded.

J gene: TRBJ2-3; clone size: .; D gene: TRBD2; V gene: TRBV28; CDR3 DNA: TGTGCCAGCAGTTTAGCGGGGGGCCGTGGAGATACGCAGTATTTT; CDR3 protein: CASSLAGGRGDTQYF
J gene: TRBJ2-1; clone size: .; D gene: TRBD2; V gene: TRBV27; CDR3 DNA: TGTGCCAGCAGTCTCCAAAGCGGGGGCTACAATGAGCAGTTCTTC; CDR3 protein: CASSLQSGGYNEQFF
J gene: TRBJ2-2; clone size: .; D gene: TRBD1; V gene: TRBV19; CDR3 DNA: TGTGCCAGTAGTAATCAGGGGGCTCCTGGGGAGCTGTTTTTT; CDR3 protein: CASSNQGAPGELFF
J gene: TRBJ2-2; clone size: .; D gene: .; V gene: TRBV7-2; CDR3 DNA: TGTGCCAGCAGCTTAGTGGGGTGGGTTACCGGGGAGCTGTTTTTT; CDR3 protein: CASSLVGWVTGELFF
J gene: TRBJ2-1; clone size: .; D gene: .; V gene: TRBV10-3; CDR3 DNA: TGTGCCATCAGGGACCCCGGACACGACTACAATGAGCAGTTCTTC; CDR3 protein: CAIRDPGHDYNEQFF
J gene: TRBJ2-5; clone size: .; D gene: TRBD2; V gene: TRBV7-7; CDR3 DNA: TGTGCTAGCAGCCGACTTCTAGCGGACCAAGAGACCCAGTACTTC; CDR3 protein: CASSRLLADQETQYF
J gene: TRBJ2-3; clone size: .; D gene: TRBD1; V gene: TRBV19; CDR3 DNA: TGTGCCAGTAGGACAGGGAGCACAGATACGCAGTATTTT; CDR3 protein: CASRTGSTDTQYF
J gene: TRBJ1-6; clone size: .; D gene: .; V gene: TRBV4-3; CDR3 DNA: TGCGCCAGCAGCCAAGATCTAAGTAATTCACCCCTCCACTTT; CDR3 protein: CASSQDLSNSPLHF
J gene: TRBJ2-7; clone size: once; D gene: TRBD2; V gene: TRBV2; CDR3 DNA: TGTGCCAGCAGCCCGGATAGCGGGATAAACGCCTACGAGCAGTACTTC; CDR3 protein: CASSPDSGINAYEQYF
J gene: TRBJ2-2; clone size: .; D gene: .; V gene: TRBV6-6; CDR3 DNA: TGTGCCAGCAGGACGACAGGAGTGAACACCGGGGAGCTGTTTTTT; CDR3 protein: CASRTTGVNTGELFF
J gene: TRBJ1-1; clone size: few; D gene: .; V gene: TRBV6-1; CDR3 DNA: TGTGCCAGCAGTGCAAAGGCTGGGAACACTGAAGCTTTCTTT; CDR3 protein: CASSAKAGNTEAFF
J gene: TRBJ2-2; clone size: .; D gene: TRBD2; V gene: TRBV7-2; CDR3 DNA: TGTGCCAGCAGCCGATGGACTAGCGGGAGTGTTGTCACCGGGGAGCTGTTTTTT; CDR3 protein: CASSRWTSGSVVTGELFF
J gene: TRBJ1-6; clone size: .; D gene: .; V gene: TRBV5-1; CDR3 DNA: TGCGCCAGCAGCTTGGCCTCGGCGGACAATAATTCACCCCTCCACTTT; CDR3 protein: CASSLASADNNSPLHF
J gene: TRBJ1-2; clone size: .; D gene: .; V gene: TRBV13; CDR3 DNA: TGTGCCAGCTCTGAGGGAGGCTATGGCTACACCTTC; CDR3 protein: CASSEGGYGYTF
J gene: TRBJ2-7; clone size: .; D gene: .; V gene: TRBV28; CDR3 DNA: TGTGCCAGCAGTCAGCCAGTGTACGAGCAGTACTTC; CDR3 protein: CASSQPVYEQYF
J gene: TRBJ1-1; clone size: .; D gene: TRBD1; V gene: TRBV7-2; CDR3 DNA: TGTGCCAGCAGCTCACAGGGGGGGATGAACACTGAAGCTTTCTTT; CDR3 protein: CASSSQGGMNTEAFF
J gene: TRBJ2-1; clone size: .; D gene: TRBD1; V gene: TRBV5-4; CDR3 DNA: TGTGCCAGCAGCAAACCGGACAGGGGGCTTTACAATGAGCAGTTCTTC; CDR3 protein: CASSKPDRGLYNEQFF
J gene: TRBJ2-1; clone size: .; D gene: .; V gene: TRBV5-1; CDR3 DNA: TGCGCCAGCAGCTTGGGCCCTATGAGGGAAGGCAATGAGCAGTTCTTC; CDR3 protein: CASSLGPMREGNEQFF
J gene: TRBJ1-1; clone size: .; D gene: TRBD1; V gene: TRBV30; CDR3 DNA: TGTGCCTGGGAACGACAGGGTAACACTGAAGCTTTCTTT; CDR3 protein: CAWERQGNTEAFF
J gene: TRBJ2-7; clone size: .; D gene: TRBD1; V gene: TRBV9; CDR3 DNA: TGTGCCAGCAGCGTAGGAGGAACAGGGGTGAGCGAGCAGTACTTC; CDR3 protein: CASSVGGTGVSEQYF
J gene: TRBJ2-5; clone size: .; D gene: TRBD2; V gene: TRBV7-2; CDR3 DNA: TGTGCCAGCAGCTTCTCTAGCGGAGGAGAGACCCAGTACTTC; CDR3 protein: CASSFSSGGETQYF
J gene: TRBJ2-5; clone size: few; D gene: .; V gene: TRBV18; CDR3 DNA: TGTGCCAGCTCACCCGGGAGCCAAGAGACCCAGTACTTC; CDR3 protein: CASSPGSQETQYF
J gene: TRBJ2-1; clone size: .; D gene: TRBD2; V gene: TRBV11-2; CDR3 DNA: TGTGCCAGCAGCTATAGTAAGCGGGAGTGGGGAAATGAGCAGTTCTTC; CDR3 protein: CASSYSKREWGNEQFF
J gene: TRBJ2-7; clone size: .; D gene: .; V gene: TRBV19; CDR3 DNA: TGTGCCAGTAGTATAGGCGGACAGAATTCCTACGAGCAGTACTTC; CDR3 protein: CASSIGGQNSYEQYF
J gene: TRBJ1-6; clone size: .; D gene: TRBD1; V gene: TRBV28; CDR3 DNA: TGTGCCGGACGGGACAGCTATAATTCACCCCTCCACTTT; CDR3 protein: CAGRDSYNSPLHF
J gene: TRBJ1-3; clone size: .; D gene: .; V gene: TRBV5-1; CDR3 DNA: TGCGCCAGCAGCTTGGCCGCCGAGACTGGAAACACCATATATTTT; CDR3 protein: CASSLAAETGNTIYF
J gene: TRBJ1-1; clone size: .; D gene: .; V gene: TRBV4-3; CDR3 DNA: TGCGCCAGCAGCCGCACACAGCTATCGAACACTGAAGCTTTCTTT; CDR3 protein: CASSRTQLSNTEAFF
J gene: TRBJ2-7; clone size: .; D gene: .; V gene: TRBV5-8; CDR3 DNA: TGTGCCAGCAGCTTTACAGGGAGTCGCTACGAGCAGTACTTC; CDR3 protein: CASSFTGSRYEQYF
J gene: TRBJ1-1; clone size: .; D gene: .; V gene: TRBV29-1; CDR3 DNA: TGCAGCGTTGAAGGGGGGGCTCGGTACACTGAAGCTTTCTTT; CDR3 protein: CSVEGGARYTEAFF
J gene: TRBJ2-7; clone size: .; D gene: TRBD1; V gene: TRBV29-1; CDR3 DNA: TGCAGCGTTACAAAGGGGGCTGGGCCCTACGAGCAGTACTTC; CDR3 protein: CSVTKGAGPYEQYF
J gene: TRBJ2-2; clone size: .; D gene: .; V gene: TRBV18; CDR3 DNA: TGTGCCAGCTCACGAACGGATAGCGAATTGAGGACCGGGGAGCTGTTTTTT; CDR3 protein: CASSRTDSELRTGELFF
J gene: TRBJ2-2; clone size: .; D gene: TRBD1; V gene: TRBV5-1; CDR3 DNA: TGCGCCAGCAGCTCCCAGGGGGCGTGGACCGGGGAGCTGTTTTTT; CDR3 protein: CASSSQGAWTGELFF
J gene: TRBJ2-5; clone size: .; D gene: .; V gene: TRBV7-9; CDR3 DNA: TGTGCCAGCAGCTTGATGGGTAATGGGCAGTACTTC; CDR3 protein: CASSLMGNGQYF
J gene: TRBJ2-6; clone size: once; D gene: TRBD2; V gene: TRBV2; CDR3 DNA: TGTGCCAGCAGTCCGGGACTACTTTCTGGGGCCAACGTCCTGACTTTC; CDR3 protein: CASSPGLLSGANVLTF
J gene: TRBJ2-7; clone size: .; D gene: .; V gene: TRBV4-3; CDR3 DNA: TGCGCCAGCAGCCAAGATCGGGGTCGGGACCCGATAATCAACGAGCAGTACTTC; CDR3 protein: CASSQDRGRDPIINEQYF
J gene: TRBJ2-7; clone size: few; D gene: .; V gene: TRBV7-9; CDR3 DNA: TGTGCCAGCGTACCGGCCCTACAGCCCTACGAGCAGTACTTC; CDR3 protein: CASVPALQPYEQYF
J gene: TRBJ1-6; clone size: .; D gene: TRBD1; V gene: TRBV5-1; CDR3 DNA: TGCGCCAGCAGCTTGGGACAGGGCAATTCACCCCTCCACTTT; CDR3 protein: CASSLGQGNSPLHF
J gene: TRBJ2-1; clone size: .; D gene: TRBD1; V gene: TRBV2; CDR3 DNA: TGTGCCAGCAGTGAGCTAGGACAGGTAGGCAATGAGCAGTTCTTC; CDR3 protein: CASSELGQVGNEQFF
J gene: TRBJ1-6; clone size: .; D gene: .; V gene: TRBV5-1; CDR3 DNA: TGCGCCAGCAGCTTGGACGGGGACATTAGCTACTCCTATAATTCACCCCTCCACTTT; CDR3 protein: CASSLDGDISYSYNSPLHF
J gene: TRBJ2-7; clone size: .; D gene: TRBD2; V gene: TRBV11-2; CDR3 DNA: TGTGCCAGCAGCTCGGAAATAGCGGGCTACGAGCAGTACTTC; CDR3 protein: CASSSEIAGYEQYF
J gene: TRBJ2-2; clone size: .; D gene: TRBD1; V gene: TRBV6-1; CDR3 DNA: TGTGCCAGCCGAGTGGGACAGGGGGACACCGGGGAGCTGTTTTTT; CDR3 protein: CASRVGQGDTGELFF
J gene: TRBJ2-7; clone size: .; D gene: TRBD2; V gene: TRBV10-3; CDR3 DNA: TGTGCCACCCGGGGGCTAGCGGGGGGGCCGGACGAGCAGTACTTC; CDR3 protein: CATRGLAGGPDEQYF
J gene: TRBJ1-5; clone size: .; D gene: TRBD1; V gene: TRBV5-6; CDR3 DNA: TGTGCCAGCAGCGGGACAGGACCTAGCAATCAGCCCCAGCATTTT; CDR3 protein: CASSGTGPSNQPQHF
J gene: TRBJ1-2; clone size: .; D gene: .; V gene: TRBV6-1; CDR3 DNA: TGTGCCAGCAGTAGGGACCCCACGGGTGGCTACACCTTC; CDR3 protein: CASSRDPTGGYTF
J gene: TRBJ2-7; clone size: .; D gene: .; V gene: TRBV4-1; CDR3 DNA: TGCGCCAGCAGCCTCCGGGACACCTCCTACGAGCAGTACTTC; CDR3 protein: CASSLRDTSYEQYF
J gene: TRBJ2-3; clone size: .; D gene: .; V gene: TRBV23-1; CDR3 DNA: TGCGCCAGACTCCTATGCATATACGGCCGGGACCCAAAAGGGGGTAGCACAGATACGCAGTATTTT; CDR3 protein: CARLLCIYGRDPKGGSTDTQYF
J gene: TRBJ2-5; clone size: .; D gene: .; V gene: TRBV7-2; CDR3 DNA: TGTGCCAGCAGCCTAGGGAGAGGGCCGGGGCAAGAGACCCAGTACTTC; CDR3 protein: CASSLGRGPGQETQYF
J gene: TRBJ1-1; clone size: few; D gene: .; V gene: TRBV5-1; CDR3 DNA: TGCGCCAGCAGCTTGGAACAAAGGGTGGGTGAAGCTTTCTTT; CDR3 protein: CASSLEQRVGEAFF
J gene: TRBJ1-5; clone size: .; D gene: .; V gene: TRBV9; CDR3 DNA: TGTGCCAGCAGCGTATCCCCCCGCCCCCCGCCCCGGGTATGTTGTTGCAATCAGCCCCAGCATTTT; CDR3 protein: CASSVSPRPPPRVCCCNQPQHF
J gene: TRBJ2-2; clone size: .; D gene: TRBD2; V gene: TRBV6-5; CDR3 DNA: TGTGCCAGCGGAGCGGGAGGGCCTCCCACCGGGGAGCTGTTTTTT; CDR3 protein: CASGAGGPPTGELFF
J gene: TRBJ2-7; clone size: .; D gene: TRBD1; V gene: TRBV11-2; CDR3 DNA: TGTGCCAGCAGCTCAAGACAGGGGGCGAGGTACGAGCAGTACTTC; CDR3 protein: CASSSRQGARYEQYF
J gene: TRBJ1-6; clone size: .; D gene: .; V gene: TRBV5-1; CDR3 DNA: TGCGCCAGCAGCCTAAATAGCCAGGACAGAGATTATAATTCACCCCTCCACTTT; CDR3 protein: CASSLNSQDRDYNSPLHF
J gene: TRBJ1-2; clone size: .; D gene: TRBD1; V gene: TRBV6-1; CDR3 DNA: TGTGCCAGCAGTGAGTCAGGGGGCGCGTACTATGGCTACACCTTC; CDR3 protein: CASSESGGAYYGYTF
J gene: TRBJ2-3; clone size: .; D gene: .; V gene: TRBV11-3; CDR3 DNA: TGTGCCAGCAGCTTAGGTGCAAGCACAGATACGCAGTATTTT; CDR3 protein: CASSLGASTDTQYF
J gene: TRBJ2-3; clone size: .; D gene: .; V gene: TRBV9; CDR3 DNA: TGTGCCAGCAGCGACCGGGACACCCTAAGAGCAGATACGCAGTATTTT; CDR3 protein: CASSDRDTLRADTQYF
J gene: TRBJ1-5; clone size: .; D gene: .; V gene: TRBV10-3; CDR3 DNA: TGTGCCATCAGGGCCGACGGGGGCGGCAATCAGCCCCAGCATTTT; CDR3 protein: CAIRADGGGNQPQHF